One sample yielded the 7 T cell receptor beta chains listed below, sequenced in a study of regulatory T cells in long-lasting Graves disease. Time point: persistent/refractory GD, antithyroid drugs over 5 years with positive TRAb. The TCR library used RNA extracted from PBMCs. Construction of the TCR beta libraries employed iRepertoire HTBI primers in conjunction with Arm-PCR of CDR3 regions. TCRdb called the multiplex PCR reads again in MiXCR, with one record for every CDR3 protein. In the table there are approximately 690,000 distinct CDR3 sequences, around 30% of which are singletons. This specimen consisted of peripheral blood mononuclear cells (PBMCs), obtained when the disease was refractory, from a patient treated with antithyroid drugs. These receptors all stem from a female donor with Graves disease.

A few counts support this clonotype. The V and J genes are TRBV20-1 and TRBJ2-7; 11 bases align to TRBD2. Germline lookup yields CDR1 DFQATT and CDR2 SNEGSKA (reference sequence). Unmatched junction bases numbered 2, after V lost 3 bases and J lost 1 base. This CDR3 has 14 residues. CDR3 protein: CSARGTSGSYEQYF. For the CDR3, the DNA is TGCAGTGCTAGGGGGACTAGCGGATCCTACGAGCAGTACTTC.

This clonotype was seen more than once but under ten times. This chain uses TRBV20-1 with TRBJ1-5; no firm D call. Germline V gene data show CDR1 as DFQATT and CDR2 as SNEGSKA (reference sequence). This CDR3 is built from 11 residues. Between the trimmed V and J ends, which lost 3 bases and 9 bases, there was a span of 9 bases. Written as DNA, the CDR3 is TGCAGTGCTAGTCTGCTTGGGCCCCAGCATTTT. Translating it yields CSASLLGPQHF.

In its sample, this clonotype was seen a few times. V gene TRBV29-1 combines with J gene TRBJ1-2; D gene uncertain. Germline-derived CDR1 and CDR2 are SQVTM and ANQGSEA. Trimming removed 5 bases at V and 2 bases at J, with 6 bases between. CDR3 length: 11 amino acids. The CDR3 nucleotides are TGCAGCGTTACCCGAAACTATGGCTACACCTTC. Its translation is CSVTRNYGYTF.

The chain has TRBV13 and TRBJ2-6, with no clear D. This CDR3 spans 17 amino acids. From germline, CDR1 is PRHDT and CDR2 FYEKMQ (reference sequence). With 1 base removed from V and 0 bases from J, the gap between germline ends came to 10 bases. CDR3 residues: CASSLADGSSGANVLTF. The CDR3 region has the DNA TGTGCCAGCAGCTTAGCGGACGGATCCTCTGGGGCCAACGTCCTGACTTTC.

This clonotype was seen a few times. The chain has TRBV6-1 and TRBJ1-5, with TRBD1 identical over 9 bases. This CDR3 region has 16 residues. The trim removed 7 bases at V and 0 bases at J, leaving 7 bases unmatched. Germline-derived CDR1 and CDR2 are MNHNS and SASEGT. The CDR3 DNA sequence: TGTGCCAGCACGGATGACAGGGGGTATAGCAATCAGCCCCAGCATTTT. This sequence encodes CASTDDRGYSNQPQHF.

The chain joins TRBV5-1 to TRBJ1-1; possible D gene TRBD1, 5 bases. Trimming cost V 4 bases and J 1 base, with 14 bases left between them. CDR1 is SGHRS and CDR2 is YFSETQ in the germline V gene. This CDR3 is 15 amino acids long. Here the CDR3 reads CASSTSGNPNTEAFF. DNA of the CDR3: TGCGCCAGCAGCACCTCAGGGAATCCGAACACTGAAGCTTTCTTT.

The V gene is TRBV30, the J gene TRBJ1-5; D ambiguous. CDR3 length: 16 amino acids. Trimming removed 4 bases from V and 2 bases from J, with 18 bases in between. Germline assignment: CDR1 GTSNPN and CDR2 SVGIG (reference sequence). CDR3 residues: CAWTPQGRPGNQPQHF. In DNA form, the CDR3 reads TGTGCCTGGACGCCACAAGGCAGACCGGGCAATCAGCCCCAGCATTTT.